The 19 T cell receptor beta chains below come from one sample, sequenced in a study of T cells after yellow fever vaccination. MiXCR was run by TCRdb on the 5' RACE reads, yielding one entry per CDR3 protein. The data show under 550,000 distinct CDR3 sequences, just over 20% seen once. Here the sequenced sample was PBMCs, taken 21 days after the first yellow fever vaccination. These receptors were obtained from a man aged 18 to 29 who received the YFV17D yellow fever vaccine.

This clonotype turned up a few times. The chain joins TRBV15 to TRBJ2-7; weak D call: TRBD2 (5 bases). Germline V gene data show CDR1 as LNHNV and CDR2 as YYDKDF (reference sequence). Trimming took off 1 base at V and 2 bases at J, with 15 bases between the two ends. This CDR3 comprises 16 residues. In nucleotides, the CDR3 is TGTGCCACCAGCAGAGGAGGCGAGGACTTACCCTACGAGCAGTACTTC. Translating it yields CATSRGGEDLPYEQYF. The complete variable domain, with remaining parts taken from reference TRBV15 and TRBJ2-7, reads DAMVIQNPRYQVTQFGKPVTLSCSQTLNHNVMYWYQQKSSQAPKLLFHYYDKDFNNEADTPDNFQSRRPNTSFCFLDIRSPGLGDTAMYLCATSRGGEDLPYEQYFGPGTRLTVT.

A few counts support this clonotype. This rearrangement joins TRBV5-1 to TRBJ2-3, with a weak D call TRBD1 (6 bases). Germline V gene lookup returns CDR1 SGHRS and CDR2 YFSETQ. V lost 3 bases and J lost 2, with 25 bases in between. The CDR3 is 19 amino acids. CDR3 protein: CASSSLGTGHQGSTDTQYF. DNA of the CDR3: TGCGCCAGCAGCTCCCTCGGTACAGGGCATCAAGGGTCCACAGATACGCAGTATTTT.

Notes on this clonotype: A junction boundary mismatches the germline segment, possibly from a read error. The rearrangement joins TRBV11-1 to TRBJ2-1; TRBD1 matches 9 bases. This CDR3 spans 18 amino acids. Germline V gene lookup returns CDR1 SGHAT and CDR2 FQDESV (reference sequence). The CDR3 reads CASSLSGAGQGVWNEQVF. Here the CDR3 DNA reads TGTGCCAGCAGCTTGAGTGGGGCGGGACAGGGTGTTTGGAATGAGCAGGTCTTC.

In its sample, this clonotype was seen a few times. The J gene is TRBJ2-7, the V gene TRBV7-2; 8 bases map to TRBD1. The trim removed 1 base at V and 0 bases at J, leaving 11 bases unmatched. The CDR3 is 18 amino acids. Germline-derived CDR1 and CDR2 are SGHTA and FQGNSA. Written as DNA, the CDR3 is TGTGCCAGCAGCTTAGGGCCCATATTAGGGACAGGCTCCTACGAGCAGTACTTC. Its protein product is CASSLGPILGTGSYEQYF.

The chain combines TRBV5-6 with TRBJ2-7, with 7 nucleotides matching TRBD2. The CDR3 covers 14 residues. Germline values: CDR1 SGHDT, CDR2 YYEEEE. With V trimmed by 4 bases and J by 2 bases, 6 bases remained unmatched. The CDR3, as DNA: TGTGCCAGCAGCGGGGAGGGCGGGGCCTACGAGCAGTACGTC. Amino acid sequence: CASSGEGGAYEQYV.

This clonotype occurred a few times. In DNA, the CDR3 is TGTGCCAGCAGGCAGGACAGGGAAAAGCAGTTCTTC. Encoded protein: CASRQDREKQFF. The rearrangement joins TRBV2 to TRBJ2-1; 8 bases line up with TRBD1. Unmatched junction bases numbered 6, after V lost 6 bases and J lost 11 bases. Germline CDR1 and CDR2: SNHLY and FYNNEI. The CDR3 has 12 amino acids. The whole variable domain, filled in from reference TRBV2 and TRBJ2-1, reads EPEVTQTPSHQVTQMGQEVILRCVPISNHLYFYWYRQILGQKVEFLVSFYNNEISEKSEIFDDQFSVERPDGSNFTLKIRSTKLEDSAMYFCASRQDREKQFFGPGTRLTVL.

The chain has TRBV2 and TRBJ1-5, with D possibly being TRBD1 (5 bases). Germline CDR1 reads SNHLY; CDR2 reads FYNNEI. V was pared by 6 bases and J by 2 bases, with 8 bases between. This CDR3 has 13 amino acids. The CDR3 DNA is TGTGCCAGCAGCGACAGTGGCAATCAGCCCCAGCATTTT. Amino acid sequence: CASSDSGNQPQHF.

The J gene is TRBJ2-3, the V gene TRBV4-3; TRBD1 aligns across 8 bases. J gave up 2 bases and V 0 bases, and 1 base lay outside the gene matches. Looked up from germline, CDR1 is LGHNA and CDR2 is YSLEER. This CDR3 spans 15 amino acids. The CDR3 region has the DNA TGCGCCAGCAGCCAAGACAGGGGGCTCACAGATACGCAGTATTTT. This encodes CASSQDRGLTDTQYF.

This chain uses TRBV20-1 with TRBJ2-5; 8 bases line up with TRBD2. V gave up 5 bases and J gave up 5 bases; unmatched junction bases: 10. CDR3 length: 14 residues. Per germline, CDR1 DFQATT and CDR2 SNEGSKA (reference sequence). CDR3 sequence (DNA): TGCAGTGCTTTCCCCTGGACTAGCATGGAGACCCAGTACTTC. Its protein is CSAFPWTSMETQYF.

V is TRBV7-8 and J is TRBJ2-3; 8 nucleotides match TRBD2. The CDR3 runs to 19 residues. Germline V lookup: CDR1 SGHVS, CDR2 FQNEAQ. J lost 2 bases, V lost 2 bases, and 15 bases had no gene match. In DNA form, the CDR3 reads TGTGCCAGCAGCTTAAAGATTCTGAGCGGGGGACGCCACACAGATACGCAGTATTTT. Translation: CASSLKILSGGRHTDTQYF.

The rearrangement uses TRBV19 and TRBJ2-3; D gene ambiguous. The CDR3 has 15 amino acids. With 1 base removed from V and 5 bases from J, the gap between germline ends came to 13 bases. Germline assignment: CDR1 LNHDA and CDR2 SQIVND (reference sequence). The CDR3: CASSIVPVGRDTQYF. CDR3 sequence (DNA): TGTGCCAGTAGTATAGTGCCCGTGGGTCGAGATACGCAGTATTTT. Supplemented by reference TRBV19 and TRBJ2-3, the full variable domain reads DGGITQSPKYLFRKEGQNVTLSCEQNLNHDAMYWYRQDPGQGLRLIYYSQIVNDFQKGDIAEGYSVSREKKESFPLTVTSAQKNPTAFYLCASSIVPVGRDTQYFGPGTRLTVL.

This clonotype was counted only a few times. The V call is TRBV11-2, the J call TRBJ2-3; 10 bases agree with TRBD2. With V trimmed by 3 bases and J by 1 base, 7 bases remained unmatched. The CDR3 runs to 17 residues. The germline V gene has CDR1 SGHAT and CDR2 FQNNGV. The CDR3 DNA sequence: TGTGCCAGCAGCTTGGTTATCCTAGCGGGGGGCACAGATACGCAGTATTTT. Translated, it gives CASSLVILAGGTDTQYF. The complete variable domain, with remaining parts taken from reference TRBV11-2 and TRBJ2-3, reads EAGVAQSPRYKIIEKRQSVAFWCNPISGHATLYWYQQILGQGPKLLIQFQNNGVVDDSQLPKDRFSAERLKGVDSTLKIQPAKLEDSAVYLCASSLVILAGGTDTQYFGPGTRLTVL.

A few counts support this clonotype. The rearrangement links TRBV25-1 to TRBJ1-1, with 7 bases matching TRBD1. Trimming took 0 bases from V and 7 from J; bases not matched to a gene: 8. This CDR3 is built from 15 residues. Germline values: CDR1 MGHDK, CDR2 SYGVNS. The CDR3 DNA reads TGTGCCAGCAGTGAATATGGAGGACAGGCGCGTGAAGCTTTCTTT. This codes for CASSEYGGQAREAFF. Full variable domain (outside the CDR3, taken from reference TRBV25-1 and TRBJ1-1): EADIYQTPRYLVIGTGKKITLECSQTMGHDKMYWYQQDPGMELHLIHYSYGVNSTEKGDLSSESTVSRIRTEHFPLTLESARPSHTSQYLCASSEYGGQAREAFFGQGTRLTVV.

This clonotype appeared a few times. The chain links TRBV5-1 to TRBJ2-5; TRBD2 matches at 9 bases. CDR3 size: 16 residues. CDR1 SGHRS and CDR2 YFSETQ come from the germline V gene. V gave up 0 bases and J gave up 5 bases; unmatched junction bases: 8. CDR3 in amino acids: CASSLDPSGASETQYF. The CDR3 DNA sequence: TGCGCCAGCAGCTTGGATCCTAGCGGGGCCTCGGAGACCCAGTACTTC.

This clonotype came up a few times. The chain recombines TRBV7-8 with TRBJ1-5, with D unclear. Per the germline V gene, CDR1 is SGHVS and CDR2 is FQNEAQ. The germline V and J ends were trimmed by 3 bases and 0 bases, with 9 bases remaining between them. The CDR3 is made up of 15 amino acids. The chain's CDR3 is CASSLNRASNQPQHF. The CDR3 DNA is TGTGCCAGCAGCTTGAATAGGGCTAGCAATCAGCCCCAGCATTTT.

The gene calls are TRBV5-1 and TRBJ2-1, with D perhaps matching TRBD1 (6 bases). The CDR3 covers 13 residues. V shed 5 bases and J shed 12 bases, with 18 bases lying between them. Germline V lookup: CDR1 SGHRS, CDR2 YFSETQ. The CDR3: CASRNRAEASQFF. The CDR3 DNA sequence: TGCGCCAGCAGGAACAGGGCCGAAGCCTCGCAGTTCTTC.

This clonotype was picked up a small number of times. V and J are TRBV12-3 or TRBV12-4 and TRBJ2-1; D not resolved. V was pared by 5 bases and J by 3 bases, with 5 bases between. The CDR3 runs to 12 residues. The CDR3 protein is CASSRSYNEQFF. The CDR3 DNA is TGTGCCAGCAGTCGAAGCTACAATGAGCAGTTCTTC.

This sequence joins TRBV7-9 and TRBJ2-7; no reliable D call. The CDR3 is 14 amino acids. CDR1 is SEHNR and CDR2 is FQNEAQ in the germline V gene (reference sequence). The V end was cut by 2 bases, the J end by 6 bases, with 14 bases between. The CDR3: CASSLSLSPIEQYF. CDR3 nucleotide sequence: TGTGCCAGCAGCTTATCGCTAAGCCCCATCGAGCAGTACTTC.

The sample holds a few counts of this clonotype. The chain combines TRBV7-2 with TRBJ2-2; D is unresolved. Deletions cut 5 bases from V and 6 bases from J, with 13 bases between. The CDR3 spans 14 residues. The V gene's germline CDR1 is SGHTA and CDR2 FQGNSA. CDR3 DNA sequence: TGTGCCAGCAGCCCTCGGATGTGGTCCGGGGAGCTGTTTTTT. Protein: CASSPRMWSGELFF.